This T cell receptor (beta chain) was sequenced during a study of response to subunit inactivated influenza vaccine. The study's findings and limits: Authors suggested each seasonal flu vaccination may recruit only limited numbers of new T cells.

This clonotype came up a few times. Its antigen is still unknown. TCRdb processed the RT-PCR reads anew with MiXCR; each CDR3 protein has one entry. The sample consists of around 520,000 distinct CDR3 sequences, approximately 12% of them appearing once. This clonotype was sampled from a man aged 45-60 years who received an inactivated influenza vaccine. Source: PBMCs from blood, taken on the day of vaccination.

CDR3 in DNA: TGCAGTGCTAGTGGTTTGAGCGGGGGTGACCTTGAGACCCAGTACTTC. Residues: CSASGLSGGDLETQYF. The V and J genes are TRBV20-1 and TRBJ2-5, with 8 bases identical to TRBD2. The J segment lost 5 bases and the V segment lost 3 bases, leaving 14 bases of the junction unmatched. Germline CDR1 and CDR2: DFQATT and SNEGSKA (reference sequence). The CDR3 is 16 residues long.